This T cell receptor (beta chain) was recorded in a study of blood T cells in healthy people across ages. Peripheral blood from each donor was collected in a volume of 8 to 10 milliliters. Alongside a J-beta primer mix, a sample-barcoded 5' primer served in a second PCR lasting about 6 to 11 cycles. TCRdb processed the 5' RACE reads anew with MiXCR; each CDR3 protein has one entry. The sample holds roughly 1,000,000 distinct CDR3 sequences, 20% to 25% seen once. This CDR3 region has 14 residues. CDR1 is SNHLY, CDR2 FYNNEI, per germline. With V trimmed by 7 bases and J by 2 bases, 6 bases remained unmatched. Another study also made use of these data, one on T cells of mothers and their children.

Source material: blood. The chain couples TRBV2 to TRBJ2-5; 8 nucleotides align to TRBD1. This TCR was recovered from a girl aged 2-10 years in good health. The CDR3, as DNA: TGTGCCAGCAAGAACAGGGGGTCGCAAGAGACCCAGTACTTC. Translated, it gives CASKNRGSQETQYF.